This TCR beta chain was found in a study of blood T cells in healthy people across ages. Overall study findings and caveats: Age advanced and TCR beta diversity per million T cells fell, roughly linearly. A greater number of naive CD4+ cells and higher diversity distinguished long-lived donors from aged donors.

Only a few counts were recorded for this clonotype. No antigen is known for it. Looked up from germline, CDR1 is MNHEY and CDR2 is SVGAGI. The V segment lost 11 bases and the J segment 8 bases; nucleotides outside the gene matches: 12. The CDR3 is made up of 13 amino acids. Primers used in a second PCR of about 6 to 11 cycles were a sample-barcoded 5' primer and a J-beta primer mix. A single record per CDR3 protein comes from TCRdb applying MiXCR to the 5' RACE reads. Counted here are 700,000 or so distinct CDR3 sequences, about 20% occurring once; the ten biggest clones make up under 25%. The specimen sequenced was blood. The TCR sequence derives from a man aged 65 to 79 in good health. J is TRBJ1-2 and V is TRBV6-5, with 9 bases lining up with TRBD1. Here the CDR3 reads CACGTGFRSGYTF. CDR3 nucleotides: TGTGCCTGTGGGACAGGGTTTAGAAGCGGCTACACCTTC.